What follows describes a single TCR beta chain. Its antigen remains unidentified. The study ran its PCR with 60 Vbeta and 13 Jbeta primers. TCRdb's table, derived via immunoSEQ multiplex PCR, lists solely in-frame clones and lacks some. This sample has fewer than 150,000 clones; approximately 72% occur once, and the top ten carry 25% to 35%. This sample is drawn from a study of cytomegalovirus exposure and HLA in healthy donors. Notes on the study in general: Most TCR beta V segments were productive about 87% or about 30% of the time in an earlier analysis.

V trimming: 5 bases; J trimming: 5 bases; junction bases outside the gene matches: 4. Germline CDR1 MNHEY, CDR2 SMNVEV (reference sequence). The CDR3 covers 14 residues. This sequence originates from a man aged 55 to 70 in good health and CMV-seropositive. The specimen was PBMCs. The rearrangement uses TRBV27 and TRBJ1-5, with 9 positions matching TRBD1. This CDR3 reads CASSKDRGHQPQHF. Written as DNA, the CDR3 is TGTGCCAGCAGTAAGGACAGGGGTCATCAGCCCCAGCATTTT.